One and the same sample provided the 24 T cell receptor beta chains below, sequenced in a study of CD8 T cells in Susac syndrome. Reverse transcription of about 0.5 to 1 ug RNA used random hexamers. TCRdb reprocessed the immunoSEQ multiplex PCR reads via MiXCR and lists one record per CDR3 protein. Of roughly 60,000 distinct CDR3 sequences listed, more than 90% are singletons. The sample consisted of CD8+ T cells from PBMCs. These TCRs come from a human donor in good health.

V gene TRBV10-3 combines with J gene TRBJ2-7; D assignment may be TRBD1 or TRBD2 (5 bases each). Trimming pared 4 bases from V and 3 bases from J, leaving 16 bases between. CDR1 and CDR2 (germline): ENHRY, SYGVKD. The CDR3 covers 15 residues. The CDR3 bases are TGTGCCATCAGTGGACCGGGGACCTCGGTCTACGAGCAGTACTTC. This codes for CAISGPGTSVYEQYF.

The V gene is TRBV12-3 or TRBV12-4, the J gene TRBJ1-4, with 9 bases matching TRBD1. V lost 5 bases, J lost 7 bases, and 11 bases stayed unmatched. The CDR3 runs to 16 residues. The CDR3 sequence: CASSKGQGRNGEKLFF. CDR3 in DNA: TGTGCCAGCAGTAAAGGACAGGGGCGTAATGGTGAAAAACTGTTTTTT.

V is TRBV4-1 and J is TRBJ2-5; D may be TRBD1 (5 bases). V shed 5 bases and J shed 1 base, with 11 bases lying between them. The CDR3 length is 14 residues. Germline CDR1 reads MGHRA; CDR2 reads YSYEKL. The CDR3 loop is CASSWGTGQETQYF. The CDR3 DNA reads TGCGCCAGCAGCTGGGGAACAGGCCAAGAGACCCAGTACTTC.

J is TRBJ1-1 and V is TRBV5-5, with D possibly TRBD1 on 5 matching bases. The V end lost 1 base, the J end lost 2 bases, and 12 bases lay between the germline ends. The CDR3 is 15 residues long. In germline, CDR1 is SGHKS, CDR2 YYEKEE (reference sequence). The CDR3, as DNA: TGTGCCAGCAGCTTGTTCGGGGGGATAAACACTGAAGCTTTCTTT. This codes for CASSLFGGINTEAFF.

The rearrangement joins TRBV5-4 to TRBJ2-7; D is possibly TRBD1 (5 bases). V was cut by 1 base and J by 0 bases, with 11 bases left in between. This CDR3 is built from 15 residues. The germline V gene encodes CDR1 SGHNT and CDR2 YYREEE (reference sequence). In DNA form, the CDR3 reads TGTGCCAGCAGCTTGTGGGGCAGCTACTCCTACGAGCAGTACTTC. Amino acids: CASSLWGSYSYEQYF.

The V and J genes are TRBV13 and TRBJ2-7, with 11 bases identical to TRBD1. Germline lookup yields CDR1 PRHDT and CDR2 FYEKMQ (reference sequence). The CDR3 is made up of 16 amino acids. Trimming took 2 bases from V and 0 from J; bases not matched to a gene: 3. The chain's CDR3 is CASSLSGTGGSYEQYF. CDR3 bases: TGTGCCAGCAGCTTATCCGGGACAGGGGGCTCCTACGAGCAGTACTTC.

The rearrangement joins TRBV6-5 to TRBJ2-3, with D unresolved. There are 12 residues in the CDR3. Trimming removed 0 bases from V and 7 bases from J, with 5 bases in between. Germline CDR1 reads MNHEY; CDR2 reads SVGAGI. DNA for the CDR3: TGTGCCAGCAGTTACTCCGGACATACGCAGTATTTT. Encoded protein: CASSYSGHTQYF.

The chain uses TRBV6-5 and TRBJ1-1; D remains unclear. CDR1 is MNHEY and CDR2 is SVGAGI in the germline V gene. The ends were cut back, 3 bases at V and 0 bases at J, with 11 bases in the middle. The CDR3 length is 15 residues. As DNA, the CDR3 is TGTGCCAGCAGTTATGGATTTTCAATGAACACTGAAGCTTTCTTT. Residues: CASSYGFSMNTEAFF.

The genes are TRBV5-1 and TRBJ2-7, with D maybe TRBD1 (6 bases). CDR1 SGHRS and CDR2 YFSETQ come from the germline V gene. The CDR3 has 14 amino acids. V lost 4 bases and J 0 bases, leaving 11 bases between the germline ends. The CDR3 protein is CASSGRTVSYEQYF. In nucleotides, the CDR3 is TGCGCCAGCAGCGGAAGGACAGTCTCCTACGAGCAGTACTTC.

The chain links TRBV5-1 to TRBJ2-2; a weak D match, TRBD2 (5 bases). The germline V gene has CDR1 SGHRS and CDR2 YFSETQ. The CDR3 is made up of 18 amino acids. Trimming took off 3 bases at V and 3 bases at J, with 21 bases between the two ends. CDR3 region: CASSYSPGKQTYTGELFF. The CDR3 DNA follows: TGCGCCAGCAGCTACTCACCGGGAAAGCAGACATACACCGGGGAGCTGTTTTTT. Full variable domain (remainder filled in from reference TRBV5-1 and TRBJ2-2): KAGVTQTPRYLIKTRGQQVTLSCSPISGHRSVSWYQQTPGQGLQFLFEYFSETQRNKGNFPGRFSGRQFSNSRSEMNVSTLELGDSALYLCASSYSPGKQTYTGELFFGEGSRLTVL.

The chain recombines TRBV18 with TRBJ2-1, with D maybe TRBD1 (6 bases). Deletions cut 8 bases from V and 0 bases from J, with 11 bases between. CDR1 is KGHSH, CDR2 LQKENI, per germline. The CDR3 runs to 14 residues. For the CDR3, the DNA is TGTGCCAGCCAGGGGCGTCTCTCCTACAATGAGCAGTTCTTC. Protein sequence: CASQGRLSYNEQFF.

The V gene is TRBV7-8, the J gene TRBJ1-5, with a possible D match to TRBD1 (5 bases). The V gene lost 6 bases and the J gene lost 2 bases, with 20 bases spanning the gap. Germline-derived CDR1 and CDR2 are SGHVS and FQNEAQ. This CDR3 comprises 17 residues. The CDR3 loop reads CASSAPSGGEGNQPQHF. CDR3 nucleotide sequence: TGTGCCAGCAGTGCGCCCTCGGGGGGGGAAGGCAATCAGCCCCAGCATTTT.

This sequence joins TRBV4-1 and TRBJ2-1, with D possibly called TRBD1 or TRBD2 (5 bases each). Trimming took off 3 bases at V and 5 bases at J, with 17 bases between the two ends. The CDR3 is made up of 16 amino acids. CDR1 is MGHRA and CDR2 is YSYEKL in the germline V gene. The CDR3 is CASSHPKSGSNNEQFF. In DNA form, the CDR3 reads TGCGCCAGCAGCCACCCCAAGTCAGGGAGCAACAATGAGCAGTTCTTC.

CDR3 sequence reads: CASMAGGNTIYF. The CDR3 coding sequence is TGTGCCAGTATGGCGGGTGGAAACACCATATATTTT. The V call is TRBV19, the J call TRBJ1-3, with D uncertain. Per the germline V gene, CDR1 is LNHDA and CDR2 is SQIVND (reference sequence). There are 12 residues in the CDR3. V lost 7 bases to trimming and J lost 3 bases, with 7 bases between them.

The chain uses TRBV12-3 or TRBV12-4 and TRBJ2-5; 14 positions agree with TRBD2. The V segment lost 5 bases and the J segment 4 bases; nucleotides outside the gene matches: 15. The CDR3 loop spans 19 amino acids. CDR3 nucleotides: TGTGCCAGCAGTATCACCCGCGCGACTAGCGGGGGGGTAGGAGAGACCCAGTACTTC. Translating gives CASSITRATSGGVGETQYF.

The chain links TRBV10-3 to TRBJ2-3; D is ambiguous. CDR1 is ENHRY, CDR2 SYGVKD, per germline. The CDR3 is made up of 11 amino acids. The V end was cut by 2 bases, the J end by 3 bases, with 0 bases between. CDR3 region: CAISETDTQYF. The CDR3, as DNA: TGTGCCATCAGTGAGACAGATACGCAGTATTTT.

This clonotype was counted a single time. Relative to the germline gene, one junction end is altered; a read error may explain this. The V and J genes are TRBV29-1 and TRBJ2-7, with 11 nucleotides matching TRBD1. CDR3 size: 14 residues. From germline, CDR1 is SQVTM and CDR2 ANQGSEA. The CDR3 region is CSAQGQGALLEQCF. In nucleotides, the CDR3 is TGCAGCGCACAAGGACAGGGGGCTCTCCTCGAGCAGTGCTTC.

V gene TRBV5-1 combines with J gene TRBJ2-5; no clear D gene. V shed 2 bases and J shed 5 bases, with 16 bases lying between them. The germline gives CDR1 SGHRS, CDR2 YFSETQ. The CDR3 is 15 residues long. The CDR3 nucleotides are TGCGCCAGCAGCTTCTGGCAGGACCCCCTCGAGACCCAGTACTTC. This encodes CASSFWQDPLETQYF.

This chain connects TRBV27 to TRBJ1-2, with D possibly matching TRBD1 (5 bases). Germline V gene lookup returns CDR1 MNHEY and CDR2 SMNVEV (reference sequence). The CDR3 is made up of 14 amino acids. The V end lost 5 bases, the J end lost 7 bases, and 17 bases lay between the germline ends. CDR3 DNA: TGTGCCAGCAGTCCTTACTCAGGGACTTTTGGCTACACCTTC. Protein product: CASSPYSGTFGYTF.

In this sample, this clonotype turned up once. The chain combines TRBV10-3 with TRBJ2-1; D unclear. The CDR3 is 18 residues long. Germline CDR1 ENHRY, CDR2 SYGVKD. Trimming took off 1 base at V and 7 bases at J, with 23 bases between the two ends. The CDR3 bases are TGTGCCATCAGTGAGTTATTGAGCGAGACGACGCAGTGGAATGAGCAGTTCTTC. Protein product: CAISELLSETTQWNEQFF.

This clonotype was seen once. The chain links TRBV4-2 to TRBJ2-7, with 10 bases that match TRBD2. The CDR3 loop spans 18 amino acids. The ends lost 1 base at V and 0 bases at J; junction bases unmatched: 9. Looked up from germline, CDR1 is LGHNA and CDR2 is YNFKEQ. For the CDR3, the DNA is TGTGCCAGCAGCCAAGGTCATAGCGGGGGGCCCCTCTCCTACGAGCAGTACTTC. Its protein product is CASSQGHSGGPLSYEQYF.

The genes are TRBV11-2 and TRBJ2-3; 8 bases fit TRBD2. The CDR3 totals 16 residues. Looked up from germline, CDR1 is SGHAT and CDR2 is FQNNGV. J was trimmed by 2 bases and V by 5 bases; bases with no gene match: 9. CDR3 region: CASSPTHGGVTDTQYF. CDR3 coding DNA: TGTGCCAGCAGCCCTACCCACGGGGGGGTCACAGATACGCAGTATTTT.

This chain uses TRBV3-1 with TRBJ2-5; TRBD2 matches at 8 bases. Losses at the gene ends were 4 bases for V and 5 bases for J; bases not matched to a gene: 12. Germline CDR1 and CDR2: LGHDT and YNNKEL (reference sequence). The CDR3 has 16 amino acids. The CDR3 DNA is TGTGCCAGCAGCCTCCCGGGAGCGGGGGTCTGGGAGACCCAGTACTTC. This encodes CASSLPGAGVWETQYF.

The chain carries TRBV13 and TRBJ2-7; TRBD1 might be the D (5 bases). V lost 0 bases and J lost 5, with 14 bases in between. The CDR3 loop spans 15 amino acids. Per the germline V gene, CDR1 is PRHDT and CDR2 is FYEKMQ (reference sequence). The CDR3 loop reads CASSLGTVDLDEQYF. The DNA for the CDR3 is TGTGCCAGCAGCTTAGGGACAGTAGACCTCGACGAGCAGTACTTC.